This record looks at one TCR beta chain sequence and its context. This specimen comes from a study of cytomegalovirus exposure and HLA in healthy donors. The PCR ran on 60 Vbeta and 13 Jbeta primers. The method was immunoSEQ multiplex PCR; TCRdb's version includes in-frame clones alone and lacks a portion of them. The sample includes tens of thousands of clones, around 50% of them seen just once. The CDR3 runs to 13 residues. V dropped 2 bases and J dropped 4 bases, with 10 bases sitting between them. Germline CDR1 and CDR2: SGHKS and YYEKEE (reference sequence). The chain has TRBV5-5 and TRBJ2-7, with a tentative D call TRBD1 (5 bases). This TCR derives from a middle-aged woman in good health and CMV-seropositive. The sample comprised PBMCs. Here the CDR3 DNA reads TGTGCCAGCAGCTTAAGGCAGGGTTACGAGCAGTACTTC. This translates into CASSLRQGYEQYF.